The clone carrying this TCR beta chain was detected once. Its antigen is still unknown. Here immunoSEQ multiplex PCR was the method, and the copy in TCRdb shows in-frame clones only, minus some. The table records tens of thousands of clones, roughly 96% of them present only once. This entry belongs to a study of cytomegalovirus exposure and HLA in healthy donors. Study-level results: According to a subsequent analysis, TCR clusters from the first cohort were inclined to appear together in the 120 validation repertoires.

Trimming cost V 3 bases and J 5 bases, with 16 bases left between them. CDR3 length equals 15 residues. Germline V gene data show CDR1 as MNHEY and CDR2 as SMNVEV (reference sequence). This TCR came from a man aged 18 to 30 in good health and CMV-seronegative. Material for sequencing was PBMCs. The rearrangement joins TRBV27 to TRBJ2-5, with a weak D call TRBD1 (8 bases). The CDR3 coding sequence is TGTGCCAGCAGTTTTCTTGGACAGGGAGGGGAGACCCAGTACTTC. Translated: CASSFLGQGGETQYF.